The 5 T cell receptor beta chains presented below share a single source sample, sequenced in a study of blood T cells in healthy people across ages. Next came a second PCR, run for about 7 to 12 cycles, which used a sample-barcoded 5' primer along with a J-beta primer mix. A single record per CDR3 protein comes from TCRdb applying MiXCR to the 5' RACE reads. The data contain approximately 900,000 distinct CDR3 sequences, around 48% of them singletons. The sequenced sample consisted of blood. These receptor sequences come from a man aged 25 to 45 in good health.

This clonotype has just a few counts. The chain has TRBV27 and TRBJ2-3, with a possible D match to TRBD1 (6 bases). Between the trimmed V and J ends, which lost 5 bases and 4 bases, there was a span of 16 bases. The CDR3 is 15 amino acids. Germline V gene sequence: CDR1 MNHEY, CDR2 SMNVEV (reference sequence). The CDR3 is CASSPRGRGPDTQYF. CDR3 DNA sequence: TGTGCCAGCAGTCCTCGGGGCAGGGGACCAGATACGCAGTATTTT.

The CDR3 bases are TGTGCCAGCAGTTCGCGACAGGGTACTAATGCACACTCCTATGGCTACACCTTC. This gives the protein CASSSRQGTNAHSYGYTF. This sequence joins TRBV27 and TRBJ1-2; the match to TRBD1 covers 7 bases. This CDR3 region has 18 residues. The V segment lost 4 bases and the J segment 4 bases; nucleotides outside the gene matches: 18. Germline V CDR1 and CDR2: MNHEY, SMNVEV (reference sequence).

This clonotype was detected a few times. The genes are TRBV9 and TRBJ2-3, with D perhaps matching TRBD2 (5 bases). V lost 3 bases and J 4 bases, leaving 15 bases between the germline ends. Germline values: CDR1 SGDLS, CDR2 YYNGEE. The CDR3 sequence is 15 residues long. The CDR3: CASSDGRTPADTQYF. CDR3 sequence (DNA): TGTGCCAGCAGCGACGGACGGACTCCTGCAGATACGCAGTATTTT.

This chain links TRBV7-2 with TRBJ2-7; 10 nucleotides match TRBD1. CDR1 is SGHTA, CDR2 FQGNSA, per germline. The CDR3 loop spans 15 amino acids. The trim removed 1 base at V and 5 bases at J, leaving 5 bases unmatched. In DNA, the CDR3 is TGTGCCAGCAGCTTAGACGGGACAGGGGTCCACGAGCAGTACTTC. As protein: CASSLDGTGVHEQYF. Filled out from reference TRBV7-2 and TRBJ2-7, the complete variable domain reads GAGVSQSPSNKVTEKGKDVELRCDPISGHTALYWYRQSLGQGLEFLIYFQGNSAPDKSGLPSDRFSAERTGGSVSTLTIQRTQQEDSAVYLCASSLDGTGVHEQYFGPGTRLTVT.

This clonotype was picked up a small number of times. The chain links TRBV20-1 to TRBJ1-5; D call uncertain. The length of the CDR3 is 13 residues. The germline V gene has CDR1 DFQATT and CDR2 SNEGSKA (reference sequence). V shed 1 base and J shed 6 bases, with 10 bases lying between them. The CDR3 DNA is TGCAGTGCTAGAGTAACAGCCGGTCAGCCCCAGCATTTT. Its translation is CSARVTAGQPQHF.